A selection of T cell receptor beta chains follows, all from one sample in a study of blood T cells in healthy people across ages. One entry per CDR3 protein results from TCRdb running MiXCR on the 5' RACE reads. This sample has roughly 680,000 distinct CDR3 sequences, with approximately 49% found just once. Sequenced sample: blood. The receptors here all came from a woman in her sixties or seventies in good health. CDR3s include the opening cysteine and the closing phenylalanine or tryptophan.

j_call v_call cdr3_aa
TRBJ2-7 TRBV7-9 CASSRDAYEQYF
- TRBV7-2 CASSLEAGLNYEQYF
TRBJ2-3 TRBV27 CASSLSRPGRSTDTQYF
TRBJ2-7 TRBV21-1 CASSQESRQGSSYEQYF
- TRBV29-1 CSVPEWGPDTQHF
TRBJ1-1 TRBV4-1 CASSQEQGARAEAFF
TRBJ2-7 TRBV7-3 CASSLTNVDEQYF
- TRBV27 CASSLRRAADEQYF
TRBJ2-5 TRBV15 CATSRDFFSGNNEQYF
- TRBV5-1 CASSPLPESYNEQYF